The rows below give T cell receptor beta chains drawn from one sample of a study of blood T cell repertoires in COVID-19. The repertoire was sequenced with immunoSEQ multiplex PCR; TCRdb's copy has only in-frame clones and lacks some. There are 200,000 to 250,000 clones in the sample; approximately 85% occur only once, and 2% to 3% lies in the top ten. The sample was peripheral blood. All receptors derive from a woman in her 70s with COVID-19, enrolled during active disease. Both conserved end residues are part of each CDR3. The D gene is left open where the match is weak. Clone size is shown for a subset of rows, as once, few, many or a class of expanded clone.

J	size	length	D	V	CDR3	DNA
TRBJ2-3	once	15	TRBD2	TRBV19	CASSISGVGTDTQYF	TGTGCCAGTAGTATCAGCGGGGTAGGCACAGATACGCAGTATTTT
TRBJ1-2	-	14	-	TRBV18	CASSPQTSNYGYTF	TGTGCCAGCTCACCTCAGACTTCTAACTATGGCTACACCTTC
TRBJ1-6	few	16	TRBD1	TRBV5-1	CASSYVGQGGNSPLHF	TGCGCCAGCAGCTACGTGGGACAGGGAGGAAATTCACCCCTCCACTTT
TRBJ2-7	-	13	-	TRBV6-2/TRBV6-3	CASSYNPAYEQYF	TGTGCCAGCAGTTATAATCCCGCCTACGAGCAGTACTTC
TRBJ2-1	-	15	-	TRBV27	CASSPSSSSYNEQFF	TGTGCCAGCAGCCCCTCCTCGAGCTCCTACAATGAGCAGTTCTTC
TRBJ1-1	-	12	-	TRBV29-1	CSVRVRGTEAFF	TGCAGCGTAAGGGTTCGGGGTACTGAAGCTTTCTTT
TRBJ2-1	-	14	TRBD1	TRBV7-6	CASSSPGQYNEQFF	TGTGCCAGCAGCTCGCCGGGACAGTACAATGAGCAGTTCTTC
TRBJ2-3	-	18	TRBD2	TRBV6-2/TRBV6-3	CASSYSKGLAGPTDTQYF	TGTGCCAGCAGTTACTCGAAAGGACTAGCGGGGCCCACAGATACGCAGTATTTT
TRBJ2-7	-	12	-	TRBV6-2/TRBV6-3	CASSYAGYEQYF	TGTGCCAGCAGTTACGCGGGTTACGAGCAGTACTTC
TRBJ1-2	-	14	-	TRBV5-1	CASSLEAEDYGYTF	TGCGCCAGCAGCTTGGAGGCGGAAGATTATGGCTACACCTTC
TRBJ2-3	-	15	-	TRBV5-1	CASSLEGDRTDTQYF	TGCGCCAGCAGCTTGGAGGGAGATCGGACAGATACGCAGTATTTT
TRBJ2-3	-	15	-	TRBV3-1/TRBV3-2	CASSQGHRSTDTQYF	TGTGCCAGCAGCCAAGGTCACAGGAGCACAGATACGCAGTATTTT
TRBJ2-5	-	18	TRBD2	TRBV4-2	CASSQEVGTSGYQETQYF	TGTGCCAGCAGCCAAGAAGTCGGGACTAGCGGGTACCAAGAGACCCAGTACTTC
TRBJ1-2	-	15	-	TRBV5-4	CASSLWGGRAYGYTF	TGTGCCAGCAGCTTGTGGGGGGGAAGAGCCTATGGCTACACCTTC
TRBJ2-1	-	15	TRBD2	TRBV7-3	CASSLPGLAGNEQFF	TGTGCCAGCAGCCTCCCCGGACTAGCGGGGAATGAGCAGTTCTTC
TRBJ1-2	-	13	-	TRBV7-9	CASSHGGGLGYTF	TGTGCCAGCAGCCATGGGGGAGGACTTGGCTACACCTTC
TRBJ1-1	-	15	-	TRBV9	CASSRRLGAYTEAFF	TGTGCCAGCAGTCGTCGTTTGGGAGCGTACACTGAAGCTTTCTTT
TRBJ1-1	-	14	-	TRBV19	CASRTSGKNTEAFF	TGTGCCAGTAGAACGTCGGGGAAGAACACTGAAGCTTTCTTT
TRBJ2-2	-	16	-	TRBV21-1	CASSNGLWGVAGELFF	TGTGCCAGCAGCAACGGGTTGTGGGGGGTGGCCGGGGAGCTGTTTTTT
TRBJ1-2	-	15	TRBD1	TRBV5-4	CASSFPGTGGNGYTF	TGTGCCAGCAGCTTTCCCGGGACAGGGGGAAATGGCTACACCTTC
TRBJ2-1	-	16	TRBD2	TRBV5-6	CASSLVRGGYYNEQFF	TGTGCCAGCAGCTTGGTTCGGGGAGGGTACTACAATGAGCAGTTCTTC
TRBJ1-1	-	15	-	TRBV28	CASSPSTGLHTEAFF	TGTGCCAGCAGTCCTTCCACAGGGCTCCACACTGAAGCTTTCTTT
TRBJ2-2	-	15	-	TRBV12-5	CASGFLQAGNGELFF	TGTGCTAGTGGTTTCTTGCAGGCAGGGAACGGGGAGCTGTTTTTT
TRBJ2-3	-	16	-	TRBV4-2	CASSQGSSGSTDTQYF	TGTGCCAGCAGCCAAGGGAGTAGCGGAAGCACAGATACGCAGTATTTT
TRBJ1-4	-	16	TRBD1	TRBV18	CASSPGTGSTNEKLFF	TGTGCCAGCTCACCCGGGACAGGGTCAACTAATGAAAAACTGTTTTTT